This note documents a single TCR beta chain sequence. Its antigen specificity is not known. Base-call qualities are not available, and no considerably larger clone is one nucleotide away. The data were obtained in a study of cytomegalovirus exposure and HLA in healthy donors (dated by TCRdb to the late 2010s). Regarding the research as a whole: According to an earlier analysis of a few hundred of the donors, some 180 million T cells yielded 120 million or so unique TCR beta sequences and 276 Gb of sequence data. An early release that covered 640 HLA-typed donors contained 300 to 350 gigabases of sequencing data and around 85 million unique TCR sequences. Of the roughly 400 genotyped donors, 81% fell in the genetic ancestry cluster associated with self-reported Caucasian donors. The study aimed to test whether signatures of past pathogen exposure could be identified by cataloging public T cell receptors. Using immunosequencing, the study profiled T cell repertoires from 500 to 800 subjects and related those repertoires to cytomegalovirus serostatus. In addition to the first cohort of hundreds of subjects, a separate validation cohort of around 110 different subjects was used. To predict cytomegalovirus infection status, the study combined high-throughput TCR immunosequencing, statistical association of individual TCRs with disease status, and machine learning. A later analysis re-analyzed previously published TCR beta repertoires from roughly 690 donors and added high-resolution HLA genotyping to study TCR occurrence patterns. Rather than drawing on any new phenotypic data, the later analysis identified candidate immune exposures from TCR beta sequences and the way those sequences occurred across donors. To decide whether each TCR beta V gene segment behaved as functional or pseudogenic, an earlier analysis of approximately 620 of the donors relied on high-throughput TCR beta sequencing. Donor age, sex, ethnicity and CMV serostatus were compiled alongside the repertoire data. A later genetic analysis used genome-wide SNP genotypes for about three fifths of the 666 donors, treating that subset as a discovery cohort. Every discovery cohort repertoire had been produced on one sequencing platform. Class I and class II HLA loci were covered by the typing at four-digit resolution. Typing coverage varied by locus: roughly 629-640 donors for A, B, C, DRB1 and DQB1; more than 500 for DQA1; approximately 570 for DPA1; roughly 470 for DPB1. Because of strong linkage in the cohort, roughly five DR-DQ haplotypes were treated as single units for association and clustering. Across roughly 420 genotyped donors of the cohort, an average of approximately 240,000 unique TCR beta nucleotide sequences per donor were sequenced, and approximately 17% of those sequences were non-productive.

The library was produced with the immunoSEQ multiplex PCR assay. For the multiplex PCR, a mixture combining 60 forward primers for TCR Vbeta segments and 13 reverse primers for TCR Jbeta segments was used. The CDR3 region of rearranged TCR beta genes was amplified from genomic DNA with a multiplex PCR assay. The Illumina HiSeq System was used to sequence the amplified TCR beta libraries as 87-base-pair reads. The published analysis was carried out like this. In a later analysis, roughly 80 million unique TCR beta chains were counted across the approximately 620 repertoires, and roughly 10 million of these chains were shared by at least two donors. A nearest-neighbor algorithm error-corrected the raw reads and collapsed the reads into unique sequences, merging closely related sequences to remove PCR and sequencing errors. CDR3 sequences were aligned to IMGT reference sequences to assign V, D and J gene segments. For a sequence to be retained, at least a six-nucleotide match to both a V gene segment and a J gene segment was required. Rearrangements were classified as productive when the CDR3 lacked stop codons and remained in frame with V and J, and all other rearrangements were classified as non-productive. CDR3 was defined according to IMGT convention as the region running from the second conserved V-encoded cysteine to the conserved J-encoded phenylalanine. The earlier analysis of about 610 of the donors excluded sequences that lacked an unambiguous match to a single V gene segment. In an earlier analysis of around 590 of the donors, a V segment was called functional when productive rearrangements were above 56.7%, and segregating when the standard deviation between donors exceeded 5%. A statistical classification framework was built for diagnosing cytomegalovirus status from the catalog of TCR beta chain sequences. In a later analysis, TCR nucleotide sequences were compared against IMGT/GENE-DB human TR gene sequences so that V and J genes could be assigned. A later analysis assigned CDR3 sequences and most-parsimonious VDJ recombination scenarios with the TCRdist pipeline. In a later analysis, each TCR beta chain was defined by its CDR3 amino acid sequence together with its V-gene family, and reads lacking a unique V-gene family were excluded. As a way to deal with suspected cross-contamination and a sequencing artifact, a later analysis dropped 450 to 600 nucleotide sequences that were highly shared and had low generation probability. In a later analysis, a clonal expansion index was calculated for each public chain from normalized within-repertoire ranks of inferred template counts. In a later analysis, generation probabilities were computed with a VDJ recombination model fitted to out-of-frame rearrangements, and the resulting probabilities were checked against IGoR. A later analysis scored TCR-TCR, TCR-HLA and TCR-CMV co-occurrence with hypergeometric tests, applying a repertoire-size bias correction to TCR pairs. False discovery rates were estimated in a later analysis by permuting HLA or CMV assignments 20 times. In a later analysis, co-occurring TCRs were grouped using DBSCAN, with TCRdist sequence similarity added in when clustering inside HLA-allele-positive subsets. For co-occurrence clustering, repertoires with fewer than 30,000 or more than 120,000 public chains were excluded, along with about five repertoires with anomalous nucleotide sharing. Entries here come from immuneACCESS through TCRdb and include only in-frame sequences with V and J called. Some clones fail to appear in such tables; in the studies checked, an unresolved V gene covers under half of the shortfall, and the cause of the remainder is unknown. The DNA gave D and trimming, while V, J and clone size come from that table. In this sample the table shows under 200,000 clones, around four fifths of which occur a single time. The ten most abundant clones make up 1.9% of the sample.

In total, roughly 670 healthy bone marrow donors made up the cohort. At the time of sampling, all cohort members were nominally healthy, though unrecorded immune exposures were likely present. The donor tested CMV seronegative, placing the donor among the roughly 350 seronegative members of the cohort. Every donor gave a peripheral blood sample, and the peripheral blood mononuclear cells from that sample were used for TCR beta sequencing. Genomic DNA extraction from the blood cell samples was performed with the Qiagen DNeasy Blood Extraction Kit. What the study reported, not specific to this receptor: According to a later analysis, most CMV-associated TCR beta chains appeared to be HLA-restricted, and the HLA associations seemed to be driven largely by CMV exposure. Only TCR beta chains were sequenced in this cohort, and the absence of alpha or paired-chain data limited detectable features. Assigning TCR associations to individual alleles was difficult when HLA alleles, especially DR and DQ, strongly co-occurred. In a later analysis, TCR association rates were found to vary across HLA loci, with the most associated TCRs seen for DRB1 alleles and the fewest for HLA-C alleles. Across donors, most TCR sequences were observed very rarely, whereas some public TCRs were present in many individuals. The only immune exposure information available for the cohort was CMV serostatus. In a later genetic analysis, fewer N-insertions in productive TCRs were reported among donors in an Asian-associated ancestry cluster than the roughly 700-donor mean. Compared with equally common non-associated chains, HLA-associated TCR beta chains in a later analysis were more clonally expanded and had lower generation probabilities. In an earlier analysis of some 540 of the donors, most TCR beta V segments appeared in productive rearrangements about 90% or about 30% of the time, broadly matching IMGT annotations. The sequencing pipeline was judged likely to have produced a cluster of highly shared sequence variants as a technical artifact. Three of the identified cytomegalovirus-associated TCR beta chains were confirmed in vitro to be specific for cytomegalovirus antigens. Some IMGT-functional V segments, including TRBV6-2 and TRBV6-3, could not be told apart with the 87-base-pair reads, so those segments were excluded. The authors suggested that the approach could potentially be extended to other disease states and immunological phenotypes. Specific HLA alleles were associated with 18,000 or so TCR beta sequences at a false discovery rate of 0.05 in a later analysis. Correlated functional status among segregating V segments might reflect linkage disequilibrium, but an unknown experimental factor could not be ruled out. Sequencing depth was assumed to be roughly uniform across donors in the presence/absence analyses, though that assumption may not hold. Approximately 18 rarely observed V segments, including chromosome 9 orphons, were excluded from the earlier analysis of several hundred of the donors because counts were too low. In a later analysis, several top co-occurrence clusters were reported to appear linked to parvovirus B19, influenza, CMV and Epstein-Barr virus. Cytomegalovirus status was reported to be diagnosed by the classifier with high specificity and sensitivity in both the original and validation cohorts. The study listed 150 to 200 TCR beta chains as associated with cytomegalovirus. A further reported finding was that TCR beta sequences accurately predicted the HLA-A and HLA-B alleles for most subjects in the first cohort. Because some donors lacked HLA typing at each locus, the association tests relied only on the typed subset. V-gene and J-gene trimming of TCR beta chains was associated with a missense DCLRE1C variant in a later genetic analysis, and the association was replicated in an independent cohort.

According to the germline V gene, CDR1 reads SQVTM and CDR2 reads ANQGSEA. From the cysteine through the phenylalanine, the CDR3 covers 13 amino acids. Only the CDR3 portion is preserved as DNA: 39 bases, with reading frame beginning at the first base. The junction carries 17 bases between V and J, which are trimmed by 7 bases and 5 bases respectively. The chain is made from TRBV29-1 and TRBJ1-1; the best D guess is TRBD1, with 5 bases matching. Sequenced input: PBMCs. The receptor's source is a man between 18 and 29 years old in good health and CMV-seronegative. CDR3 sequence: CSAPGQGKTEAFF. Here is the DNA: TGCAGCGCCCCCGGGCAGGGAAAAACTGAAGCTTTCTTT.